A single sample is the source of the 23 T cell receptor beta chains below, sequenced in a study of blood T cell repertoires in COVID-19. Method: immunoSEQ multiplex PCR; TCRdb's copy keeps in-frame clones and lacks some. The repertoire holds 350,000 or so clones, with 80% to 90% as singletons. Sequencing was performed on PBMCs or T cells enriched from blood (not recorded which). Source of these receptors: a middle-aged woman with acute COVID-19.

This chain uses TRBV18 with TRBJ1-2; 7 bases match TRBD1. The germline gives CDR1 KGHSH, CDR2 LQKENI. The CDR3 contains 14 residues. The V and J ends lost 1 base and 4 bases, in that order; junction bases with no gene match: 3. CDR3 region: CASSPQGDSYGYTF. The CDR3 region has the DNA TGTGCCAGCTCACCACAGGGGGACAGCTATGGCTACACCTTC.

The chain links TRBV24-1 to TRBJ1-2, with TRBD1 as a possible D gene (5 bases). Trimming pared 4 bases from V and 4 bases from J, leaving 15 bases between. Germline assignment: CDR1 KGHDR and CDR2 SFDVKD. CDR3 length equals 15 residues. Here the CDR3 reads CATSEASGNLYGYTF. CDR3 nucleotide sequence: TGTGCCACCAGTGAGGCTTCAGGGAACCTCTATGGCTACACCTTC.

The chain carries TRBV6-1 and TRBJ1-2; 9 bases match TRBD1. Germline V gene sequence: CDR1 MNHNS, CDR2 SASEGT. V shed 3 bases and J 7 bases; nucleotides not matched to a gene: 15. The CDR3 extends over 17 amino acids. CDR3 amino acids: CASSEAGTGIVMGGYTF. The CDR3 DNA sequence: TGTGCCAGCAGTGAGGCCGGGACAGGGATTGTGATGGGTGGCTACACCTTC.

The chain carries TRBV5-6 and TRBJ2-2; the match to TRBD2 covers 8 bases. V lost 3 bases and J lost 4; bases outside the gene matches: 8. CDR1 is SGHDT, CDR2 YYEEEE, per germline. This CDR3 spans 16 amino acids. The CDR3, as DNA: TGTGCCAGCAGCTCCAATTTCGGGGGGGGCACCGGGGAGCTGTTTTTT. Translation: CASSSNFGGGTGELFF. The entire variable domain, with the rest obtained from reference TRBV5-6 and TRBJ2-2, is as follows: DAGVTQSPTHLIKTRGQQVTLRCSPKSGHDTVSWYQQALGQGPQFIFQYYEEEERQRGNFPDRFSGHQFPNYSSELNVNALLLGDSALYLCASSSNFGGGTGELFFGEGSRLTVL.

V gene TRBV18 combines with J gene TRBJ2-2; TRBD1 matches at 7 bases. V lost 5 bases, J lost 0 bases, and 6 bases stayed unmatched. CDR1 and CDR2 from the germline V gene are KGHSH and LQKENI. This CDR3 spans 16 amino acids. CDR3 loop: CASSISGQANTGELFF. The CDR3 bases are TGTGCCAGCTCAATAAGCGGACAGGCGAACACCGGGGAGCTGTTTTTT.

This clone appeared once. The chain links TRBV3-1 (or the pseudogene TRBV3-2) to TRBJ2-3; D ambiguous. The CDR3 has 11 residues. The germline V gene encodes CDR1 LGHDT and CDR2 YNNKEL (reference sequence). Trimming took off 6 bases at V and 3 bases at J, with 4 bases between the two ends. As DNA, the CDR3 is TGTGCCAGCAGGAGAACAGATACGCAGTATTTT. Its translation: CASRRTDTQYF.

This clone appeared a few times. V and J are TRBV2 and TRBJ2-7; D may be TRBD1 (6 bases). Germline V gives CDR1 SNHLY, CDR2 FYNNEI. The CDR3 covers 13 residues. V lost 8 bases to trimming and J lost 0 bases, with 11 bases between them. The CDR3 sequence: CASQTDSSYEQYF. In DNA, the CDR3 is TGTGCCAGCCAAACGGACAGCTCCTACGAGCAGTACTTC.

The chain links TRBV2 to TRBJ2-3; the D gene is possibly TRBD1 (5 bases). V gave up 7 bases and J gave up 4 bases, with 18 bases separating them. The CDR3 consists of 15 residues. Germline lookup yields CDR1 SNHLY and CDR2 FYNNEI. The CDR3 reads CASKDTLYMADTQYF. The CDR3 coding sequence is TGTGCCAGCAAGGACACCCTCTACATGGCAGATACGCAGTATTTT.

The chain uses TRBV18 and TRBJ1-5; TRBD1 agrees at 9 bases. Losses at the gene ends were 3 bases for V and 3 bases for J; bases not matched to a gene: 9. The CDR3 length is 17 residues. Per the germline V gene, CDR1 is KGHSH and CDR2 is LQKENI. The CDR3 coding sequence is TGTGCCAGCTCACCCCTAGGGGGACAGGGCTACAATCAGCCCCAGCATTTT. The encoded protein is CASSPLGGQGYNQPQHF.

The chain combines TRBV7-2 with TRBJ1-4, with 10 nucleotides matching TRBD1. Germline V lookup: CDR1 SGHTA, CDR2 FQGNSA. The CDR3 length is 17 residues. V lost 5 bases to trimming and J lost 4 bases; unmatched junction nucleotides: 10. CDR3 bases: TGTGCCAGCAGCCGGCTGACAGGGGGCGGTTTTAATGAAAAACTGTTTTTT. It codes for CASSRLTGGGFNEKLFF.

This clone was observed a few times. J is TRBJ2-7 and V is TRBV6-5, with a tentative D call TRBD2 (6 bases). This CDR3 contains 14 residues. The germline V gene has CDR1 MNHEY and CDR2 SVGAGI. The V end lost 2 bases, the J end lost 3 bases, and 11 bases lay between the germline ends. Here the CDR3 DNA reads TGTGCCAGCAGTTACACAGGAGGGAACTACGAGCAGTACTTC. The encoded protein is CASSYTGGNYEQYF.

The rearrangement links TRBV4-2 to TRBJ1-6; D may be TRBD1 (6 bases). This CDR3 is built from 17 residues. V lost 1 base to trimming and J lost 5 bases, with 15 bases between them. Germline loops: CDR1 LGHNA, CDR2 YNFKEQ. CDR3 nucleotide sequence: TGTGCCAGCAGCCAAGGCTTTGCCCAGGGGCATAATTCACCCCTCCACTTT. Translated, it gives CASSQGFAQGHNSPLHF.

V and J are TRBV16 and TRBJ1-1; the D gene is possibly TRBD1 (6 bases). The germline gives CDR1 KGHSY, CDR2 FQNENV. The V gene lost 4 bases and the J gene lost 0 bases, with 15 bases spanning the gap. The CDR3 consists of 16 residues. The CDR3 sequence is CASSPGDGQMNTEAFF. The CDR3 coding sequence is TGTGCCAGCAGCCCAGGAGACGGACAGATGAACACTGAAGCTTTCTTT.

The rearrangement links TRBV12-1 to TRBJ2-7; TRBD2 is the table's D call and was not checked against the DNA. TRBV12-1 has pseudogene status. This CDR3 has 16 amino acids. The CDR3 DNA sequence: TGTGCCAGCAGCTCGCAACCCCGGACTGGAACCTACGAGCAGTACTTC. Its translation: CASSSQPRTGTYEQYF.

The chain joins TRBV3-1 (or the pseudogene TRBV3-2) to TRBJ2-1; D is unclear. The germline CDR1 and CDR2 sequences are LGHDT and YNNKEL (reference sequence). Trimming pared 0 bases from V and 3 bases from J, leaving 12 bases between. The CDR3 spans 16 residues. CDR3 protein: CASSQDLESNYNEQFF. Written as DNA, the CDR3 is TGTGCCAGCAGCCAAGATCTCGAGTCTAACTACAATGAGCAGTTCTTC.

This sequence joins TRBV7-3 and TRBJ2-3, with TRBD2 identical over 13 bases. The CDR3 loop spans 15 amino acids. V lost 5 bases to trimming and J lost 6 bases; unmatched junction nucleotides: 5. Germline CDR1 SGHTA, CDR2 FQGTGA. This chain's CDR3 is CASSHGTSGNDTQYF. CDR3 bases: TGTGCCAGCAGCCACGGGACTAGCGGGAATGATACGCAGTATTTT.

The V and J genes are TRBV3-1 (or the pseudogene TRBV3-2) and TRBJ1-1, with TRBD1 matching 7 bases. Germline CDR1 and CDR2: LGHDT and YNNKEL (reference sequence). CDR3 length: 15 residues. The trim removed 4 bases at V and 0 bases at J, leaving 5 bases unmatched. The CDR3 is CASSRTGSLNTEAFF. In DNA, the CDR3 is TGTGCCAGCAGCCGGACAGGTTCGTTGAACACTGAAGCTTTCTTT.

This clone was seen only once. This CDR3 is CASSRTGTANEKLFF. In DNA, the CDR3 is TGTGCCAGCAGCCGCACCGGGACAGCTAATGAAAAACTGTTTTTT. The V and J genes are TRBV7-2 and TRBJ1-4, with 7 bases identical to TRBD1. This CDR3 region has 15 residues. CDR1 SGHTA and CDR2 FQGNSA come from the germline V gene. The J segment lost 3 bases and the V segment lost 5 bases, leaving 6 bases of the junction unmatched.

The genes are TRBV7-2 and TRBJ2-3, with 9 bases that match TRBD2. The CDR3 has 16 amino acids. V lost 5 bases and J lost 1; bases outside the gene matches: 7. Germline CDR1 and CDR2: SGHTA and FQGNSA. The CDR3 nucleotides are TGTGCCAGCAGCCTCCGTCCTAGCGGGGGCACAGATACGCAGTATTTT. Protein product: CASSLRPSGGTDTQYF.

The chain recombines TRBV10-3 with TRBJ2-2; D is unclear. The length of the CDR3 is 14 residues. Trimming shortened V by 7 bases and J by 4 bases, and 13 bases separated the two germline ends. Germline V gene data show CDR1 as ENHRY and CDR2 as SYGVKD. In DNA, the CDR3 is TGTGCCATCAAGGCGGAAATGGGCACCGGGGAGCTGTTTTTT. Protein sequence: CAIKAEMGTGELFF.

In this sample, this clone turned up once. The rearrangement uses TRBV3-1 (or the pseudogene TRBV3-2) and TRBJ1-4; D perhaps matches TRBD1 (5 bases). The CDR3 totals 12 residues. The germline CDR1 and CDR2 sequences are LGHDT and YNNKEL (reference sequence). V shed 2 bases and J shed 7 bases, with 5 bases lying between them. CDR3 DNA: TGTGCCAGCAGCCAACAGGGTGAAAAACTGTTTTTT. Amino acids: CASSQQGEKLFF.

In DNA, the CDR3 is TGTGCCAGCAGCTTGGGGGGGCAGGGTGAAAAACTGTTTTTT. Protein sequence: CASSLGGQGEKLFF. V usage is TRBV5-4 and J usage is TRBJ1-4, with D tentatively TRBD1 (6 bases). Trimming cost V 0 bases and J 7 bases, with 10 bases left between them. The CDR3 is 14 amino acids. The germline CDR1 and CDR2 sequences are SGHNT and YYREEE (reference sequence).

The chain links TRBV12-3 or TRBV12-4 to TRBJ2-3; D call uncertain. Trimming left V 4 bases short and J 11 bases short, with 10 bases between. The CDR3 loop spans 11 amino acids. The CDR3 protein is CASSSFYQQYF. The DNA of the CDR3 is TGTGCCAGCAGTTCCTTCTACCAGCAGTATTTT.